Listed here are 22 T cell receptor beta chains from one sample, sequenced in a study of T cells in Graves' hyperthyroidism and ophthalmopathy. The TCR beta CDR3 regions underwent amplification using RNA transcripts as the source. HTBI primers were used for first-round RT-PCR of the TCR CDR3. TCRdb reprocessed the multiplex PCR reads via MiXCR and lists one record per CDR3 protein. In the table there are some 600,000 distinct CDR3 sequences, about 14% of which are singletons. The specimen sequenced was blood. The receptors were sampled from a woman in her thirties with Graves' hyperthyroidism that later progressed to Graves' ophthalmopathy.

This clonotype was recorded at least ten times. J is TRBJ2-7 and V is TRBV30, with D uncertain. Trimming removed 8 bases at V and 4 bases at J, with 12 bases between. The CDR3 runs to 11 residues. Germline V CDR1 and CDR2: GTSNPN, SVGIG (reference sequence). The CDR3 sequence is CAASLGYEQYF. As DNA, the CDR3 is TGTGCCGCCTCGTTGGGTTACGAGCAGTACTTC.

This clonotype was counted ten times or more. The V and J genes are TRBV13 and TRBJ2-1; TRBD2 matches at 7 bases. CDR1 and CDR2 (germline): PRHDT, FYEKMQ (reference sequence). This CDR3 has 16 amino acids. After removal of 0 bases from V and 7 bases from J, the junction contained 9 bases not matched to a gene. This CDR3 is CASSLGLADTANEQFF. For the CDR3, the DNA is TGTGCCAGCAGCTTAGGGCTAGCGGATACAGCAAATGAGCAGTTCTTC.

This clonotype appeared many times. This rearrangement joins TRBV6-1 to TRBJ2-3; 7 nucleotides agree with TRBD2. V dropped 7 bases and J dropped 4; count of bases not matched to a gene: 5. This CDR3 spans 13 amino acids. CDR1 and CDR2 from the germline V gene are MNHNS and SASEGT. The CDR3 bases are TGTGCCAGCACCCGGACTAGATCAGATACGCAGTATTTT. Translated, it gives CASTRTRSDTQYF.

This clonotype was recorded at least ten times. This chain uses TRBV29-1 with TRBJ2-7; D remains unclear. This CDR3 contains 9 residues. Deletions cut 2 bases from V and 4 bases from J, with 0 bases between. Germline V gene sequence: CDR1 SQVTM, CDR2 ANQGSEA. CDR3 bases: TGCAGCGTTGAATACGAGCAGTACTTC. This codes for CSVEYEQYF.

This clonotype was counted at least ten times. V is TRBV15 and J is TRBJ1-1, with 7 bases aligning to TRBD1. The CDR3 totals 15 residues. With 0 bases clipped from V and 4 bases from J, the junction kept 5 bases outside the gene matches. The germline V gene has CDR1 LNHNV and CDR2 YYDKDF (reference sequence). Here the CDR3 reads CATSRDLRDSTEAFF. CDR3 coding DNA: TGTGCCACCAGCAGAGATCTTAGGGACAGCACTGAAGCTTTCTTT.

This clonotype was counted only a few times. The chain carries TRBV30 and TRBJ2-7, with D possibly being TRBD1 (5 bases). The V gene's germline CDR1 is GTSNPN and CDR2 SVGIG (reference sequence). V was trimmed by 1 base and J by 1 base, leaving 8 bases between them. The CDR3 has 13 residues. The CDR3 loop is CAWSGQSSYEQYF. The CDR3 nucleotides are TGTGCCTGGAGTGGACAGTCTTCCTACGAGCAGTACTTC.

This clonotype was found a few times. V usage is TRBV6-5 and J usage is TRBJ1-3, with D hard to call. Germline-derived CDR1 and CDR2 are MNHEY and SVGAGI. V was shortened by 0 bases and J by 2 bases, with 11 bases between the two germline ends. There are 16 residues in the CDR3. The CDR3: CASSYSKRVPGNTIYF. The CDR3 DNA follows: TGTGCCAGCAGTTACTCGAAAAGGGTCCCTGGAAACACCATATATTTT.

This clonotype was counted many times. V usage is TRBV18 and J usage is TRBJ1-1; D is undetermined. The germline gives CDR1 KGHSH, CDR2 LQKENI. V was pared by 0 bases and J by 10 bases, with 12 bases between. This CDR3 contains 13 residues. The CDR3 region has the DNA TGTGCCAGCTCACCACCGATGCAATCAGGAGCTTTCTTT. Protein product: CASSPPMQSGAFF.

This clonotype was observed many times. J is TRBJ2-6 and V is TRBV12-3 or TRBV12-4; unclear D gene. Trimming pared 5 bases from V and 1 base from J, leaving 9 bases between. This CDR3 contains 15 residues. The CDR3 here is CASSLGWSGANVLTF. The CDR3 DNA reads TGTGCCAGCAGTCTCGGGTGGTCTGGGGCCAACGTCCTGACTTTC.

There are a few counts of this clonotype. The J gene is TRBJ1-4, the V gene TRBV7-6; D is unclear. Trimming took off 6 bases at V and 5 bases at J, with 16 bases between the two ends. The CDR3 loop spans 15 amino acids. Germline CDR1 and CDR2: SGHVS and FNYEAQ. The CDR3 loop reads CASREWTGENEKLFF. CDR3 in DNA: TGTGCCAGCAGGGAATGGACGGGTGAAAATGAAAAACTGTTTTTT.

This clonotype was counted at least ten times. The CDR3 nucleotides are TGCGCCAGCAGCCCATCAACCGGGACGGCATTCTACGAGCAGTACTTC. Residues: CASSPSTGTAFYEQYF. This rearrangement joins TRBV5-1 to TRBJ2-7; D may correspond to TRBD1 or TRBD2 (5 bases each). The CDR3 is 16 residues long. Trimming shortened V by 4 bases and J by 3 bases, and 20 bases separated the two germline ends. CDR1 and CDR2 from the germline V gene are SGHRS and YFSETQ.

This clonotype has at least ten counts. The gene calls are TRBV6-1 and TRBJ1-5; D call uncertain. This CDR3 has 15 residues. V lost 8 bases, J lost 4 bases, and 18 bases lay in between. CDR1 MNHNS and CDR2 SASEGT come from the germline V gene. CDR3 amino acids: CASAEGVRQNQPQHF. The CDR3 DNA reads as TGTGCCAGCGCGGAGGGTGTCAGGCAGAATCAGCCCCAGCATTTT.

This clonotype was seen repeatedly, ten times or more. The chain carries TRBV7-2 and TRBJ2-2, with a tentative D call TRBD2 (5 bases). V lost 2 bases to trimming and J lost 4 bases, with 8 bases between them. The CDR3 has 14 amino acids. The germline gives CDR1 SGHTA, CDR2 FQGNSA. This CDR3 is CASSLSGGTGELFF. The CDR3 region has the DNA TGTGCCAGCAGCTTAAGCGGAGGCACCGGGGAGCTGTTTTTT.

Many counts were recorded for this clonotype. The rearrangement joins TRBV12-3 or TRBV12-4 to TRBJ2-5; unclear D gene. Deletions cut 4 bases from V and 1 base from J, with 7 bases between. The CDR3 length is 13 residues. The CDR3 sequence is CASSSDGQETQYF. CDR3 DNA sequence: TGTGCCAGCAGTTCGGACGGCCAAGAGACCCAGTACTTC.

The table lists this clonotype with many counts. This sequence joins TRBV9 and TRBJ1-1; D remains unclear. The CDR3 length is 13 residues. Trimming cost V 0 bases and J 1 base, with 4 bases left between them. Germline CDR1 reads SGDLS; CDR2 reads YYNGEE. The DNA for the CDR3 is TGTGCCAGCAGCGTAGATGCGAACACTGAAGCTTTCTTT. It codes for CASSVDANTEAFF.

This clonotype showed up many times. The V call is TRBV19, the J call TRBJ1-1, with D possibly matching TRBD1 (6 bases). The CDR3 sequence is 15 residues long. Per germline, CDR1 LNHDA and CDR2 SQIVND (reference sequence). Trimming pared 3 bases from V and 3 bases from J, leaving 14 bases between. CDR3 nucleotides: TGTGCCAGTAGTATTACAGGGCCTATGGACACTGAAGCTTTCTTT. It encodes CASSITGPMDTEAFF.

This clonotype was seen at least ten times. This sequence joins TRBV7-2 and TRBJ1-2; a possible D gene is TRBD1 (6 bases). This CDR3 spans 16 amino acids. Looked up from germline, CDR1 is SGHTA and CDR2 is FQGNSA. The V gene lost 5 bases and the J gene lost 0 bases, with 16 bases spanning the gap. CDR3 sequence: CASSQRSGTPNYGYTF. DNA of the CDR3: TGTGCCAGCAGCCAGAGATCCGGGACACCTAACTATGGCTACACCTTC.

Ten or more counts support this clonotype. The rearrangement joins TRBV2 to TRBJ1-5, with D possibly TRBD1 on 6 matching bases. Germline CDR1 and CDR2: SNHLY and FYNNEI. V lost 6 bases and J 1 base, leaving 25 bases between the germline ends. CDR3 length: 19 residues. The CDR3, as DNA: TGTGCCAGCAGGGGGCCTACCACCGGCCAGACAGGAAGCAATCAGCCCCAGCATTTT. Its protein product is CASRGPTTGQTGSNQPQHF.

The chain has TRBV9 and TRBJ2-3, with D possibly being TRBD1 (6 bases). V lost 4 bases and J lost 6, with 24 bases in between. The CDR3 sequence is 17 residues long. Germline V gene data show CDR1 as SGDLS and CDR2 as YYNGEE. The CDR3 nucleotides read TGTGCCAGCAGCCCCACATGGACAGCTGGTTATTCGGATACGCAGTATTTT. Translating gives CASSPTWTAGYSDTQYF.

Ten or more counts support this clonotype. The rearrangement uses TRBV6-6 and TRBJ1-1, with 7 bases fitting TRBD1. The CDR3 spans 15 residues. CDR1 is MNHNY and CDR2 is SVGAGI in the germline V gene (reference sequence). Trimming took 2 bases from V and 2 from J; bases not matched to a gene: 5. The CDR3 loop reads CASSYPGGSNTEAFF. CDR3 sequence (DNA): TGTGCCAGCAGTTACCCAGGGGGGTCAAACACTGAAGCTTTCTTT.

The rearrangement uses TRBV27 and TRBJ2-3, with 7 bases lining up with TRBD2. J lost 0 bases, V lost 8 bases, and 8 bases had no gene match. This CDR3 comprises 15 residues. Germline V gene data show CDR1 as MNHEY and CDR2 as SMNVEV (reference sequence). CDR3 region: CASRRLAVSTDTQYF. In DNA form, the CDR3 reads TGTGCCAGCCGACGACTAGCAGTTAGCACAGATACGCAGTATTTT.

The sample holds many counts of this clonotype. This sequence joins TRBV6-1 and TRBJ2-5, with D tentatively TRBD1 or TRBD2 (5 bases each). The V gene lost 0 bases and the J gene lost 5 bases, with 10 bases spanning the gap. In germline, CDR1 is MNHNS, CDR2 SASEGT. The CDR3 is 14 amino acids. CDR3 DNA: TGTGCCAGCAGTGAAGCTGGGGGAGCTGAGACCCAGTACTTC. Protein sequence: CASSEAGGAETQYF.